This section outlines one TCR beta chain sequence together with its context. Germline CDR1 reads KGHDR; CDR2 reads SFDVKD. CDR3 length: 14 amino acids. The data belong to a study of T cells expressing NK-cell markers. TCRdb reanalyzed the 5' RACE reads and collapses them to one entry per CDR3 protein, without DNA. Its table lists about 460,000 distinct CDR3 sequences. The chain has TRBV24-1 and TRBJ1-1. The clonotype comes from a woman between 50 and 59 years old in good health. Sequenced: blood T cells: a sorted CD56 or NKG2C T cell subset, CD4+ or CD8+ T cells, or bulk PBMC T cells (not recorded which). The CDR3: CATSMGGANTEAFF.